This entry features one T cell receptor (beta chain) sequence. Its antigen is not identified. Clones were read by immunoSEQ multiplex PCR, and TCRdb kept only the in-frame ones, dropping some. The repertoire holds some 110,000 clones, 85% to 95% seen once, with roughly 0.64% in the top ten. The data were taken from a study of siplizumab effects on memory and regulatory T cells. Study-wide results and caveats: Whether proliferating Tregs in siplizumab cultures suppress was not functionally confirmed. The study found naive T cells seemingly more diverse than memory cells and seemingly major alloresponse contributors. Mean Treg-derived proportions of mappable alloreactive CD4+ clones were around 70% for siplizumab and roughly 27% for controls.

V was clipped by 4 bases and J by 8 bases, with 14 bases between them. The CDR3 runs to 14 residues. From germline, CDR1 is SNHLY and CDR2 FYNNEI. The sequencing input was Tregs sorted from blood. V is TRBV2 and J is TRBJ1-4, with unresolved D. The sequence was obtained from a human donor in good health. This CDR3 is CASSVGASVEKLFF. CDR3 coding DNA: TGTGCCAGCAGTGTAGGAGCCAGCGTAGAAAAACTGTTTTTT.